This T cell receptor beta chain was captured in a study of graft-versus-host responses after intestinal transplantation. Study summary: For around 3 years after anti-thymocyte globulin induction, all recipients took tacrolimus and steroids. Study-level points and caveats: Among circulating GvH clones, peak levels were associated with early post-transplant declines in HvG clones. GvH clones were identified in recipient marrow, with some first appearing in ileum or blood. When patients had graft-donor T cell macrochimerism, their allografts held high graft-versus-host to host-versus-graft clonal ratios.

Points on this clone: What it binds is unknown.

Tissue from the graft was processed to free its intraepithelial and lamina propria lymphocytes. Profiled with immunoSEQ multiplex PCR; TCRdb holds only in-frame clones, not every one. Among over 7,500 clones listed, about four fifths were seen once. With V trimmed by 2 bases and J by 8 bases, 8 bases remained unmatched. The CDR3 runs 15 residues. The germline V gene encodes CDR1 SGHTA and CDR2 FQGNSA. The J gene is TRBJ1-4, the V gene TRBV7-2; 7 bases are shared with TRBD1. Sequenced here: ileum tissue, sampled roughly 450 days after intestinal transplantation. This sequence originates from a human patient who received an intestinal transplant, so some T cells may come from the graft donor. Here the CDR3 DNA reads TGTGCCAGCAGCTTATCGACGACAGGGAGAGAAAAACTGTTTTTT. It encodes CASSLSTTGREKLFF.